The subject of this entry is one T cell receptor beta chain. The antigen remains unidentified. Repertoires were generated with immunoSEQ multiplex PCR, while TCRdb's copy carries only in-frame clones and drops some. The sample has approximately 2.1 million clones; 80% to 95% are singletons. This specimen comes from a study of shared clonotypes between healthy human individuals. Broader study findings: For sorted subsets, rarefaction showed incomplete sequencing despite large depth.

CDR1 SGHRS and CDR2 YFSETQ come from the germline V gene. Trimming stripped 1 base from V and 1 base from J, with 16 bases between. This CDR3 contains 17 residues. The chain links TRBV5-1 to TRBJ2-3; D is perhaps TRBD2 (5 bases). The source of this sequence is a man younger than 35 in good health. Some clones in this sample may be carry-over from other donors' samples. Source material: naive CD4+ T cells from PBMCs. Stated subset: CD45RA+ positively selected. CDR3 DNA: TGCGCCAGCAGCTTGCGGCCCTCAAACGGGGGCACAGATACGCAGTATTTT. Protein: CASSLRPSNGGTDTQYF.